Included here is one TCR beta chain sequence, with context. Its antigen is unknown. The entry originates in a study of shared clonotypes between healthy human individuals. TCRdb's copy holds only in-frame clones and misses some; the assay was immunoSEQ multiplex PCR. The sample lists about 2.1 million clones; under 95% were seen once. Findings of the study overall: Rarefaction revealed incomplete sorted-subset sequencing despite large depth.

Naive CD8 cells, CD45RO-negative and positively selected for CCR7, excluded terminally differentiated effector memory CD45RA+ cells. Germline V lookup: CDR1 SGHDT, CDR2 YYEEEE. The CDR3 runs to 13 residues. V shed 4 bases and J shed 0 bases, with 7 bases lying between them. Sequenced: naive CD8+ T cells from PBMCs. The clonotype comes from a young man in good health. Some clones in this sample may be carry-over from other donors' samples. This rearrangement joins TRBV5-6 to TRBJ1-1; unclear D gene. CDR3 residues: CASSLLMNTEAFF. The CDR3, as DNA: TGTGCCAGCAGCCTTCTGATGAACACTGAAGCTTTCTTT.